This entry features one T cell receptor (beta chain) sequence. This sample stems from a study of prognosis after radiotherapy for stage I lung cancer. Study-wide context: Patient ages ran from roughly 53 to 95, with a median of almost 75 years, and the group had 13 men and about 6 women. The study delivered radiotherapy as SBRT in 3 to 5 fractions, with a biologically effective dose of at least 100 Gy.

Two-round multiplex PCR on genomic DNA was the method by which TCR beta CDR3 was amplified. Amplification in first-round PCR relied on primers specific to each TRBV and TRBJ gene. A single record per CDR3 protein comes from TCRdb applying MiXCR to the multiplex PCR reads. The sample contains about 14,000 distinct CDR3 sequences, 55% to 65% of which appear only once. The germline CDR1 and CDR2 sequences are GTSNPN and SVGIG (reference sequence). The CDR3 is 13 amino acids. V was trimmed by 0 bases and J by 8 bases, leaving 11 bases between them. The source of this sequence is a donor aged 50 or older with non-small cell lung cancer. This chain uses TRBV30 with TRBJ1-5, with D tentatively TRBD1 (5 bases). This material consisted of PBMCs, taken before or after stereotactic body radiation therapy (not recorded which). CDR3 region: CAWSVGVLEPQHF. For the CDR3, the DNA is TGTGCCTGGAGTGTAGGGGTCTTGGAGCCCCAGCATTTT.